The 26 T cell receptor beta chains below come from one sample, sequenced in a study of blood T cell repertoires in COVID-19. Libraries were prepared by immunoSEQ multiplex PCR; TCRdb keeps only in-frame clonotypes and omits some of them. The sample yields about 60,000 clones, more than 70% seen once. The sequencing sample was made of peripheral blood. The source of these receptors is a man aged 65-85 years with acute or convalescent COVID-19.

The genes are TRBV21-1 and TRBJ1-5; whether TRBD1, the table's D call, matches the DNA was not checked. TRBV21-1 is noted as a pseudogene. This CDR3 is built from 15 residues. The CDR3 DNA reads TGTGCCAGCCTCTCCGACAGGGGGGACAATCAGCCCCAGCATTTT. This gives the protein CASLSDRGDNQPQHF.

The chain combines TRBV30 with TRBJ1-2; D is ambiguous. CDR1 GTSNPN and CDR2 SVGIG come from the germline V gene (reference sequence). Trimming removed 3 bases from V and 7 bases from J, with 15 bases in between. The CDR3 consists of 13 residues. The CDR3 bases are TGTGCCTGGAGGGGGAAAGGAGGCACTGGCTACACCTTC. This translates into CAWRGKGGTGYTF.

The CDR3 region is CASSLTGDELYEQYF. As DNA, the CDR3 is TGTGCCAGCAGCCTAACAGGGGACGAGCTCTACGAGCAGTACTTC. The genes are TRBV11-2 and TRBJ2-7; 7 bases are a match to TRBD1. Germline V lookup: CDR1 SGHAT, CDR2 FQNNGV. Trimming removed 5 bases from V and 3 bases from J; junction bases left unmatched: 10. CDR3 length: 15 amino acids.

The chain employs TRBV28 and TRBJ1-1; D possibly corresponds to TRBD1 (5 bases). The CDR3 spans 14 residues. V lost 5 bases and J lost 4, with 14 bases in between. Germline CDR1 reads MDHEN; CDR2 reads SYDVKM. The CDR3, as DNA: TGTGCCAGCAGTCCTTATCGGGGGGGCACTGAAGCTTTCTTT. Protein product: CASSPYRGGTEAFF.

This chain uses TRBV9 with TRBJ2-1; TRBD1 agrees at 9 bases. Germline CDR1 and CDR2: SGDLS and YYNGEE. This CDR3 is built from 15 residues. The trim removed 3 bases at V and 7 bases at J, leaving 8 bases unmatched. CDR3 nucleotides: TGTGCCAGCAGCGCGGAGGGACAGGGAAGGAATGAGCAGTTCTTC. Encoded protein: CASSAEGQGRNEQFF.

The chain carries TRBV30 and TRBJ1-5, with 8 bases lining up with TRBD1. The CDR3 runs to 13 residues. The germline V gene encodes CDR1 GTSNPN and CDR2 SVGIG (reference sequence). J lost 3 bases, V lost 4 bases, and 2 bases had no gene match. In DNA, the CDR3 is TGTGCCTGGAACAGGGGGAACAATCAGCCCCAGCATTTT. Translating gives CAWNRGNNQPQHF.

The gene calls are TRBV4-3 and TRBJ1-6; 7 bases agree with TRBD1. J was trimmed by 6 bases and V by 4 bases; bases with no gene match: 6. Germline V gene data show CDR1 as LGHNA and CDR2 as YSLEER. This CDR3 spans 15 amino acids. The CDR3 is CASSLSGTVNSPLHF. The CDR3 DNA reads TGCGCCAGCAGCCTTTCGGGGACAGTTAATTCACCCCTCCACTTT.

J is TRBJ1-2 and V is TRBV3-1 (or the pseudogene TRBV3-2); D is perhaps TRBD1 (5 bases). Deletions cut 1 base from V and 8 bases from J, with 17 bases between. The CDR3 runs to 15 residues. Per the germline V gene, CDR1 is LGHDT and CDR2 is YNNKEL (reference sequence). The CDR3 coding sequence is TGTGCCAGCAGCCAAGCGGGCTGGGGGGTAGGGGGCTACACCTTC. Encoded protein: CASSQAGWGVGGYTF.

This CDR3 is CASSVGTVNTGELFF. In DNA form, the CDR3 reads TGTGCCAGCAGTGTCGGGACAGTTAACACCGGGGAGCTGTTTTTT. The chain has TRBV27 and TRBJ2-2, with 7 bases matching TRBD1. Germline V gene sequence: CDR1 MNHEY, CDR2 SMNVEV (reference sequence). This CDR3 region has 15 residues. After removal of 5 bases from V and 2 bases from J, the junction contained 5 bases not matched to a gene.

The CDR3 reads CASSSAANTGELFF. The CDR3 bases are TGTGCCAGTAGTAGTGCGGCGAACACCGGGGAGCTGTTTTTT. The chain links TRBV19 to TRBJ2-2; no reliable D call. Looked up from germline, CDR1 is LNHDA and CDR2 is SQIVND (reference sequence). V was clipped by 4 bases and J by 0 bases, with 6 bases between them. The CDR3 runs 14 residues.

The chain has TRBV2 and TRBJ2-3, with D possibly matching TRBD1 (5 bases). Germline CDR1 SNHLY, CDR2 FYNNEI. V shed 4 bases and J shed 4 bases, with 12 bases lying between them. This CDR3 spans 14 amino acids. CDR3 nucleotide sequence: TGTGCCAGCAGTGGGGGCGTGGGGTCAGATACGCAGTATTTT. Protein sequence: CASSGGVGSDTQYF.

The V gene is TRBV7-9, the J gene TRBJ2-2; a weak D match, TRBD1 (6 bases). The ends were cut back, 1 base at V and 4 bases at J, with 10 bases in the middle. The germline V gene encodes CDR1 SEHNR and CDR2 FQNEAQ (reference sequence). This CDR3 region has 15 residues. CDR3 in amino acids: CASSLVGQLTGELFF. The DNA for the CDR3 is TGTGCCAGCAGCTTAGTAGGACAGCTCACCGGGGAGCTGTTTTTT.

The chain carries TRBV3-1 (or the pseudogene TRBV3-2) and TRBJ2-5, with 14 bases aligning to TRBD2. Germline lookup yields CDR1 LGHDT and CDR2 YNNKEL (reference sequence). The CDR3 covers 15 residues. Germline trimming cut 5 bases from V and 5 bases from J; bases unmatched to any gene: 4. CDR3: CASSVRTSGGETQYF. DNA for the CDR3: TGTGCCAGCAGCGTGCGGACTAGCGGGGGGGAGACCCAGTACTTC.

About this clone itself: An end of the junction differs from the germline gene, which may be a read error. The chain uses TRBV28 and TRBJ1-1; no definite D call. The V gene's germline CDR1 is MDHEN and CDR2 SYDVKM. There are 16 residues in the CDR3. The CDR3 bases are TGTGTCAGCAGTTTATTGGAGGGAAGCGGGAAAAGTGGAGCTTTCTTT. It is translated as CVSSLLEGSGKSGAFF. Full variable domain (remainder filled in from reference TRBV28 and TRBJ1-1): DVKVTQSSRYLVKRTGEKVFLECVQDMDHENMFWYRQDPGLGLRLIYFSYDVKMKEKGDIPEGYSVSREKKERFSLILESASTNQTSMYLCVSSLLEGSGKSGAFFGQGTRLTVV.

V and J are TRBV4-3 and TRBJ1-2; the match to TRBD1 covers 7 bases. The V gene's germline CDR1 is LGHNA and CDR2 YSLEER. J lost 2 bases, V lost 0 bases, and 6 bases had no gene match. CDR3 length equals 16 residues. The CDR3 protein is CASSQDLRGGNYGYTF. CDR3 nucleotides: TGCGCCAGCAGCCAAGATTTGAGAGGGGGCAACTATGGCTACACCTTC.

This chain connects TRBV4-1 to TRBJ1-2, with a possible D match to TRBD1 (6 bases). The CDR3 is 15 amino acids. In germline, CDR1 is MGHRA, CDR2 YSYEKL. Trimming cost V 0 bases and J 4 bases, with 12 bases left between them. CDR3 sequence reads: CASSQDQTGLYGYTF. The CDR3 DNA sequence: TGCGCCAGCAGCCAAGATCAGACAGGACTCTATGGCTACACCTTC.

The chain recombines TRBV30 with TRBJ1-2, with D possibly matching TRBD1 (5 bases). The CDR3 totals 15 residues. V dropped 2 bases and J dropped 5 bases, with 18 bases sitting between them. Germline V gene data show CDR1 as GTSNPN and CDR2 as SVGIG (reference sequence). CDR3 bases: TGTGCCTGGAGTTATAAGGGGACTACCACTTATGGCTACACCTTC. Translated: CAWSYKGTTTYGYTF.

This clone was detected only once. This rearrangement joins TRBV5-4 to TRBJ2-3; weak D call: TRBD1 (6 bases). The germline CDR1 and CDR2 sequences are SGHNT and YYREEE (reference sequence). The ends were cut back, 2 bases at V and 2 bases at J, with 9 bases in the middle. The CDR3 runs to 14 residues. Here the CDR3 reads CASSFRTDTDTQYF. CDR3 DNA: TGTGCCAGCAGCTTCAGGACAGACACAGATACGCAGTATTTT.

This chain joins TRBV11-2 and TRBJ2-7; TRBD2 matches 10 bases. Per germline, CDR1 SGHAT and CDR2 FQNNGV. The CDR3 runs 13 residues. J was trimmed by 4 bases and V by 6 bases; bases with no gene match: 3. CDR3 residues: CASRLAGIYEQYF. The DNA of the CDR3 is TGTGCCAGCAGACTAGCGGGGATATACGAGCAGTACTTC. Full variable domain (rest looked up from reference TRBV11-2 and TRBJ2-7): EAGVAQSPRYKIIEKRQSVAFWCNPISGHATLYWYQQILGQGPKLLIQFQNNGVVDDSQLPKDRFSAERLKGVDSTLKIQPAKLEDSAVYLCASRLAGIYEQYFGPGTRLTVT.

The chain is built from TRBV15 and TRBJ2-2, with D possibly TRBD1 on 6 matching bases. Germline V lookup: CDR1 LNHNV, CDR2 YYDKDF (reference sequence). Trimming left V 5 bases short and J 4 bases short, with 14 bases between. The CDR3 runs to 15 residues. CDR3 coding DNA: TGTGCCACCAGCGGTATGGCACAGGGCACCGGGGAGCTGTTTTTT. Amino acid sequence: CATSGMAQGTGELFF.

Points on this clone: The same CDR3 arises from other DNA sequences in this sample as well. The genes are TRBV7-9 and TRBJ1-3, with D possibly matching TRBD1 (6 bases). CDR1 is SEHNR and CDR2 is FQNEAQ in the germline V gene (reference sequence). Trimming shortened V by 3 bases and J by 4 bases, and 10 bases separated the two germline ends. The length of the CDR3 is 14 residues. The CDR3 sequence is CASSFPGQGNTIYF. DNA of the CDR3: TGTGCCAGCAGCTTCCCGGGACAAGGAAACACCATATATTTT.

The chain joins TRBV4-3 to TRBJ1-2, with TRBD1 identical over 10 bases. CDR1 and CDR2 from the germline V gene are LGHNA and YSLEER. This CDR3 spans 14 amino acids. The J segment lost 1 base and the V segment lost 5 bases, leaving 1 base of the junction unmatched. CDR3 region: CASSGTGVNYGYTF. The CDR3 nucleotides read TGCGCCAGCAGCGGGACAGGGGTTAACTATGGCTACACCTTC.

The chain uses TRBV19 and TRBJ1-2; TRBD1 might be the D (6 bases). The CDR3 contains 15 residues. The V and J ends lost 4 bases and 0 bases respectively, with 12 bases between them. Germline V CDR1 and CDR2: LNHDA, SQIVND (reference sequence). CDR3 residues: CASSTPQGANYGYTF. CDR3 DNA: TGTGCCAGTAGTACCCCACAGGGAGCTAACTATGGCTACACCTTC.

The CDR3 is CASSLPDSYYGYTF. Written as DNA, the CDR3 is TGCGCCAGCAGCTTGCCCGACAGTTACTATGGCTACACCTTC. This sequence joins TRBV5-1 and TRBJ1-2; D may be TRBD1 (5 bases). CDR1 and CDR2 from the germline V gene are SGHRS and YFSETQ. Trimming left V 1 base short and J 3 bases short, with 10 bases between. The CDR3 totals 14 residues.

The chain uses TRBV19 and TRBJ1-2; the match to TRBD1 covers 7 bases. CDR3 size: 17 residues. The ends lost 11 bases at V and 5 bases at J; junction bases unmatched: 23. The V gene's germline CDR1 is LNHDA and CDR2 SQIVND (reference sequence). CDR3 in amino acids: CAVNGGTDKGRDYGYTF. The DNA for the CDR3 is TGTGCCGTCAACGGCGGGACAGACAAAGGAAGAGATTATGGCTACACCTTC.

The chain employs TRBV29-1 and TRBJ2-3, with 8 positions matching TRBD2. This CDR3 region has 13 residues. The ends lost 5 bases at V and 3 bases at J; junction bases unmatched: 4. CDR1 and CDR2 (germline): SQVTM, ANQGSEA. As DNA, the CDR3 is TGCAGCGTTATAGCGGGAAGGACAGATACGCAGTATTTT. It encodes CSVIAGRTDTQYF.